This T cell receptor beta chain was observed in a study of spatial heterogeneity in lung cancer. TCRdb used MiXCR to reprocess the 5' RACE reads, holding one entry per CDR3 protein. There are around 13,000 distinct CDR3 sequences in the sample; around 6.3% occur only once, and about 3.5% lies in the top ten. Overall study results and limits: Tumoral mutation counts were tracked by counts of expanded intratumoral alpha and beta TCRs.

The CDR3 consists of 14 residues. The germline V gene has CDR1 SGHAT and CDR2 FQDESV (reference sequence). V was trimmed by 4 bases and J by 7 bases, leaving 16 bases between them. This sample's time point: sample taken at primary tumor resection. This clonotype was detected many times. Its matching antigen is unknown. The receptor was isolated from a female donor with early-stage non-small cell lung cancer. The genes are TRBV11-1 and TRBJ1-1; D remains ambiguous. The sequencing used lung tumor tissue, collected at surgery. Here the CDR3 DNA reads TGTGCCAGCAGCTCAAAGATCAGTATAGTTGAAGCTTTCTTT. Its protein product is CASSSKISIVEAFF. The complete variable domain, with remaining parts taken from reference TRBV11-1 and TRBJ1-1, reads EAEVAQSPRYKITEKSQAVAFWCDPISGHATLYWYRQILGQGPELLVQFQDESVVDDSQLPKDRFSAERLKGVDSTLKIQPAELGDSAMYLCASSSKISIVEAFFGQGTRLTVV.